Described below is a single T cell receptor (beta chain) sequence and its context. Its antigen target is currently unknown. No qualities accompany the bases; no much larger clone lies one base away. Whole blood was collected in K2EDTA tubes by collaborating institutions according to the institutions' own protocols. For TCRbeta analysis, collaborators shipped samples as frozen whole blood, isolated PBMCs, or DNA extracted from either of those sample types. These data originate in a study of blood T cell repertoires in COVID-19 (dated by TCRdb to the early 2020s). About the investigation overall: Samples covering the acute and convalescent phases of COVID-19 were provided by collaborators in the United States, Italy and Spain. The prospective study material was composed of cDNA or gDNA derived from T cells, B-cell-depleted T cells, or PBMCs. The dataset comprised deeply sampled blood TCRbeta repertoires from subjects exposed to, actively infected with, or recovered from COVID-19. The repertoires were released in a freely available public database meant as a resource for research on the immune response to SARS-CoV-2. The samples were drawn from the first 160 participants of the ongoing ImmuneRACE study and from 1,254 subjects provided by 6 global collaborators. A de-identified subject ID, COVID-19 status, age in years and sex were almost always included in the sample metadata. HLA class I and class II types, where available, came from metadata supplied by the sample provider rather than from assay-based typing.

Here is what the overall study found, with its caveats: Clinical and demographic metadata were provided uncurated, with the amount varying by source and participant.

The immunoSEQ Assay, a bias-controlled multiplex PCR, was used to amplify TCRbeta CDR3 regions from genomic DNA. Per the original workflow: The number of nucleated cells in each sample was estimated from the amplification of reference gene primers within the assay. To quantify the absolute abundance of each unique TCRbeta CDR3 rearrangement, sequence reads were collapsed and filtered. For each sample, productive Simpson clonality was calculated by taking the square root of Simpson's diversity index across productive rearrangements. The source is immuneACCESS, and TCRdb retained only in-frame sequences with V and J called. Part of the clones is not carried over; for the studies checked, unresolved V genes explain less than half of this, and the remainder is unexplained. V, J and clone size derive from that table, while D and trimming were established from the DNA sequence. The sample table records more than 65,000 clones; 80% to 85% of these occur just once. 9% to 10% of the sample rests with the top ten.

From cysteine to phenylalanine, the CDR3 is 15 amino acids long. Just the 45-base CDR3 DNA is kept, in frame starting at base 1. CDR1 is given as SGHDT and CDR2 as YYEEEE, both from the germline V gene. The junction shows trimming of 5 bases on V and 7 bases on J, and the gene matches do not reach 11 bases of it. The sequenced material came from peripheral blood. The receptor's source is a woman aged 80 or over with acute or convalescent COVID-19. The chain uses TRBV5-6 and TRBJ2-3; a stretch of 9 junction bases matches TRBD2. The CDR3 amino acid sequence is: CASRGLASGVYTQYF. The nucleotide sequence reads as follows: TGTGCCAGCAGGGGTCTGGCTAGCGGGGTGTATACGCAGTATTTT.